This entry is about one T cell receptor (beta chain). As yet, its antigen is unknown. The sample comes from a study of persistence of HIV-infected CD4 T cells. This was the immunoSEQ version 4 assay in survey mode. Sequencing used immunoSEQ multiplex PCR; TCRdb keeps in-frame clones, though not all of them. The table lists approximately 65,000 clones, 70% to 75% of them singletons, with around 1.7% in the top ten. An overlapping HIV-1 Gag peptide pool stimulated these cells at 0.95 to 1 ug/peptide/mL. Sorted nonresponding memory CD4+ T cells were CD40L-negative, CD69-negative, CD45RO-high. Germline CDR1 reads SGHNT; CDR2 reads YYREEE (reference sequence). This CDR3 contains 14 residues. The germline V and J ends were trimmed by 6 bases and 1 base, with 12 bases remaining between them.

The origin of this receptor is an adult man with HIV who was CMV-seropositive. The sample consisted of CD4+ T cells sorted from PBMCs after approximately 19-hour stimulation, taken from a patient who received antiretroviral therapy. V gene TRBV5-4 combines with J gene TRBJ2-3; no clear D. CDR3 DNA sequence: TGTGCCAGCAATCCTTTCCGGGGCACAGATACGCAGTATTTT. Protein sequence: CASNPFRGTDTQYF.